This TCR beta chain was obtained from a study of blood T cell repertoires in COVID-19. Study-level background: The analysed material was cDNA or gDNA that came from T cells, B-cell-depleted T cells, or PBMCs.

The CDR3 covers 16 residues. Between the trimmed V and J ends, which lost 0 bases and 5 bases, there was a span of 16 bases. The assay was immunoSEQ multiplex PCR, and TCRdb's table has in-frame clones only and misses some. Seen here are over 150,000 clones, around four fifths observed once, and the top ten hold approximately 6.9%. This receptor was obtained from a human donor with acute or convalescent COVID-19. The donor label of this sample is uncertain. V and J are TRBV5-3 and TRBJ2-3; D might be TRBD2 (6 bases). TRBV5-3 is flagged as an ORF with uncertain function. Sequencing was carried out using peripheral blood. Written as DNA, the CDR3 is TGTGCCAGAAGCTTGGAATATTCGGGGGTAGTAGATACGCAGTATTTT. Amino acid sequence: CARSLEYSGVVDTQYF.